A single sample gave rise to the 16 T cell receptor beta chains below, sequenced in a study of T cell responses to AZD1222 COVID-19 vaccine. The method was immunoSEQ multiplex PCR; TCRdb's version includes in-frame clones alone and lacks a portion of them. The data show some 130,000 clones, roughly 90% seen once. The starting material was peripheral blood, obtained on day 0 of AZD1222 vaccination. The origin of the receptors is an adult in good health.

This chain links TRBV7-2 with TRBJ2-7; tentatively, D is TRBD2 (6 bases). This CDR3 is built from 15 residues. Germline V lookup: CDR1 SGHTA, CDR2 FQGNSA. Trimming took off 2 bases at V and 7 bases at J, with 18 bases between the two ends. The CDR3 DNA follows: TGTGCCAGCAGCTTAAATCCGGGACTCTCTGGGGAGCAGTACTTC. It yields the protein CASSLNPGLSGEQYF.

V gene TRBV20-1 combines with J gene TRBJ1-1; D ambiguous. CDR1 DFQATT and CDR2 SNEGSKA come from the germline V gene (reference sequence). V was clipped by 6 bases and J by 2 bases, with 4 bases between them. The CDR3 consists of 10 residues. The CDR3 region is CSAVNTEAFF. For the CDR3, the DNA is TGCAGTGCGGTCAACACTGAAGCTTTCTTT.

The V and J genes are TRBV30 and TRBJ1-4, with D uncertain. V lost 4 bases to trimming and J lost 3 bases, with 9 bases between them. The germline V gene has CDR1 GTSNPN and CDR2 SVGIG (reference sequence). The CDR3 spans 13 residues. The CDR3 reads CAWKTEANEKLFF. The CDR3 DNA reads TGTGCCTGGAAAACAGAGGCTAATGAAAAACTGTTTTTT.

This rearrangement joins TRBV14 to TRBJ1-2; D unresolved. V dropped 2 bases and J dropped 10 bases, with 14 bases sitting between them. This CDR3 is 13 amino acids long. CDR1 and CDR2 from the germline V gene are SGHDN and FVKESK. As DNA, the CDR3 is TGTGCCAGCAGCCAACCTGGACCGGCCCACTACACCTTC. Its protein product is CASSQPGPAHYTF.

The chain has TRBV7-3 and TRBJ2-3; 10 bases align to TRBD1. Germline CDR1 SGHTA, CDR2 FQGTGA. The CDR3 length is 15 residues. V lost 5 bases to trimming and J lost 4 bases; unmatched junction nucleotides: 6. CDR3 protein: CASSEDRGHADTQYF. In nucleotides, the CDR3 is TGTGCCAGCAGCGAAGACAGGGGGCACGCAGATACGCAGTATTTT.

In its sample, this clone was seen a few times. This chain joins TRBV3-1 (or the pseudogene TRBV3-2) and TRBJ1-6, with a tentative D call TRBD1 (5 bases). Between the trimmed V and J ends, which lost 9 bases and 5 bases, there was a span of 11 bases. In germline, CDR1 is LGHDT, CDR2 YNNKEL (reference sequence). The CDR3 extends over 13 amino acids. The CDR3 bases are TGTGCCAGTCGGGACGGTAATAATTCACCCCTCCACTTT. Protein product: CASRDGNNSPLHF.

This rearrangement joins TRBV7-9 to TRBJ2-7, with 7 nucleotides matching TRBD2. V was clipped by 5 bases and J by 2 bases; unmatched bases: 9. Germline CDR1 and CDR2: SEHNR and FQNEAQ (reference sequence). The CDR3 has 15 amino acids. The CDR3 here is CASSALRDYAYEQYF. The CDR3 nucleotides are TGTGCCAGCAGCGCCCTCCGGGACTACGCCTACGAGCAGTACTTC.

The J gene is TRBJ2-5, the V gene TRBV29-1, with D possibly being TRBD1 (5 bases). The CDR3 has 12 amino acids. Germline values: CDR1 SQVTM, CDR2 ANQGSEA. V lost 7 bases, J lost 2 bases, and 11 bases lay in between. The CDR3 loop is CSADRQQETQYF. The CDR3 region has the DNA TGCAGCGCCGACCGACAGCAAGAGACCCAGTACTTC. Full variable domain (remainder filled in from reference TRBV29-1 and TRBJ2-5): SAVISQKPSRDICQRGTSLTIQCQVDSQVTMMFWYRQQPGQSLTLIATANQGSEATYESGFVIDKFPISRPNLTFSTLTVSNMSPEDSSIYLCSADRQQETQYFGPGTRLLVL.

The genes are TRBV10-3 and TRBJ2-7; TRBD1 aligns across 8 bases. J was trimmed by 6 bases and V by 2 bases; bases with no gene match: 3. From germline, CDR1 is ENHRY and CDR2 SYGVKD. This CDR3 has 13 amino acids. In DNA, the CDR3 is TGTGCCATCAGTGAGGCCCAGGGGGCCGAGCAGTACTTC. Its protein is CAISEAQGAEQYF.

J is TRBJ2-1 and V is TRBV3-1 (or the pseudogene TRBV3-2); D remains ambiguous. V lost 5 bases and J 4 bases, leaving 15 bases between the germline ends. The CDR3 is 15 residues long. CDR1 and CDR2 from the germline V gene are LGHDT and YNNKEL (reference sequence). CDR3 nucleotide sequence: TGTGCCAGCAGCGCCTGGCCAGTCGGTTACAATGAGCAGTTCTTC. It codes for CASSAWPVGYNEQFF.

V usage is TRBV4-1 and J usage is TRBJ1-5, with D maybe TRBD1 (5 bases). This CDR3 region has 17 residues. Germline V gene data show CDR1 as MGHRA and CDR2 as YSYEKL. The germline V and J ends were trimmed by 3 bases and 4 bases, with 19 bases remaining between them. This chain's CDR3 is CASSHVRRQGVNQPQHF. Here the CDR3 DNA reads TGCGCCAGCAGCCACGTGAGGAGGCAGGGCGTAAATCAGCCCCAGCATTTT.

The chain combines TRBV6-5 with TRBJ2-1, with 9 bases fitting TRBD1. The length of the CDR3 is 12 residues. V lost 11 bases and J lost 8; bases outside the gene matches: 7. CDR1 is MNHEY, CDR2 SVGAGI, per germline. The CDR3 bases are TGTGCCCACCGGGACAGGGTTCATGAGCAGTTCTTC. As protein: CAHRDRVHEQFF.

The chain couples TRBV25-1 to TRBJ1-4; possibly TRBD1 for D (6 bases). This CDR3 region has 13 residues. V was shortened by 8 bases and J by 7 bases, with 14 bases between the two germline ends. Per germline, CDR1 MGHDK and CDR2 SYGVNS. The CDR3 loop reads CASFIRGLEKLFF. The CDR3 bases are TGTGCCAGCTTTATCAGGGGCCTTGAAAAACTGTTTTTT.

The chain links TRBV2 to TRBJ2-7; 9 nucleotides line up with TRBD1. The CDR3 consists of 14 residues. J gave up 4 bases and V 5 bases, and 6 bases lay outside the gene matches. The germline V gene has CDR1 SNHLY and CDR2 FYNNEI. The CDR3 DNA is TGTGCCAGCAGTAGACGGACAGGGGAATACGAGCAGTACTTC. This gives the protein CASSRRTGEYEQYF.

This clone was seen only once. The chain has TRBV30 and TRBJ1-1; D is unresolved. V dropped 8 bases and J dropped 1 base, with 11 bases sitting between them. This CDR3 has 12 amino acids. Per germline, CDR1 GTSNPN and CDR2 SVGIG (reference sequence). The CDR3 nucleotides are TGTGCCGGGGAGGCCCCGAACACTGAAGCTTTCTTT. Its translation: CAGEAPNTEAFF.

This clone was seen once. The genes are TRBV11-2 and TRBJ2-7; 9 nucleotides align to TRBD2. This CDR3 contains 15 residues. CDR1 and CDR2 from the germline V gene are SGHAT and FQNNGV. Unmatched junction bases numbered 5, after V lost 3 bases and J lost 2 bases. Here the CDR3 reads CASSFAGGLPYEQYF. The CDR3 DNA is TGTGCCAGCAGCTTCGCGGGAGGGCTCCCCTACGAGCAGTACTTC.